This T cell receptor beta chain is from a study of human T cells and chemical hapten exposure. Overall study context: The sensitizer, 2% DPC, was used on 2 cm by 2 cm of upper inner arm skin. Upper-back patch tests with 0.01% DPC were read at 6 days. Largely, small differences in pooled library volume made per-sample TCR yields vary. Points from the study as a whole: Significantly more large CDR3 similarity clusters arose among expanded TCRs than among controls.

About this clonotype itself: As yet, its antigen is unknown.

TCRdb itself ran the RACE reads through MiXCR, one entry per CDR3 protein. The sample gives tens of thousands of distinct CDR3 sequences, roughly 6.7% of which show up once; 1.5% to 2% is in the top ten. Time point reported: pre-sensitization, week 0. Treatment of the sample: therapeutic diphenylcyclopropenone sensitization with weekly scalp DPC. Per germline, CDR1 SQVTM and CDR2 ANQGSEA. The CDR3 contains 12 residues. With 3 bases removed from V and 6 bases from J, the gap between germline ends came to 8 bases. Material: whole blood, obtained in connection with sensitization to the hapten diphenylcyclopropenone (DPC). The V call is TRBV29-1, the J call TRBJ2-2, with D unclear. This receptor was taken from a woman in her twenties or thirties with alopecia areata. Some clones in this sample may be carry-over from other donors' samples. CDR3 nucleotides: TGCAGCGTTGAGTCCCTGGCCGGGGAGCTGTTTTTT. It encodes CSVESLAGELFF.